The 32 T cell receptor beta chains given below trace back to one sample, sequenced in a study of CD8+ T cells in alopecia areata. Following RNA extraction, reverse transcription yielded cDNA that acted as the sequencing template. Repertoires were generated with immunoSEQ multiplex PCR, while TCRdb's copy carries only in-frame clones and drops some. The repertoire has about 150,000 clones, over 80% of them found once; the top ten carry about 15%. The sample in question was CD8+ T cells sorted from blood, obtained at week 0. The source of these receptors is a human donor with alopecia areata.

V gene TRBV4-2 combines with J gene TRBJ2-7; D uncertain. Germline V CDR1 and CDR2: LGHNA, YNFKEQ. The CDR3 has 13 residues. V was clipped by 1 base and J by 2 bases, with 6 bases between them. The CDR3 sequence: CASSQGTPYEQYF. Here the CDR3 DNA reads TGTGCCAGCAGCCAAGGGACCCCCTACGAGCAGTACTTC.

The CDR3 DNA reads as TGTGCTAGTGGTTTCGCACAGCGTAGCTATGGCTACACCTTC. As protein: CASGFAQRSYGYTF. The chain carries TRBV12-5 and TRBJ1-2; D is undetermined. The germline gives CDR1 LGHNT, CDR2 FRNRAP. The germline V and J ends were trimmed by 3 bases and 4 bases, with 12 bases remaining between them. This CDR3 contains 14 residues.

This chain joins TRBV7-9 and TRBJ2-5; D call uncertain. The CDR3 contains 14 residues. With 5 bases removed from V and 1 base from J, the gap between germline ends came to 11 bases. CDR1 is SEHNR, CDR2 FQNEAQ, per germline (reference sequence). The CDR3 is CASSGGQVQETQYF. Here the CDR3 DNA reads TGTGCCAGCAGCGGTGGGCAGGTCCAAGAGACCCAGTACTTC.

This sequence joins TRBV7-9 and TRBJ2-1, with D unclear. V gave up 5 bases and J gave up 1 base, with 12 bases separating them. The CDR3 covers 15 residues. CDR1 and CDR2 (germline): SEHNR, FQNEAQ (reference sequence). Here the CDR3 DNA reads TGTGCCAGCAGCGTAACCTCCAGTTCCTACAATGAGCAGTTCTTC. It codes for CASSVTSSSYNEQFF.

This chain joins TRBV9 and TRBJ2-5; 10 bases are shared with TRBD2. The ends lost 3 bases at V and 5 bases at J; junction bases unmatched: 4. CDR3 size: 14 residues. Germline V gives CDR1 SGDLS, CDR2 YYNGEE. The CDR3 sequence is CASSEAGGVETQYF. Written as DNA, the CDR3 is TGTGCCAGCAGCGAAGCGGGAGGGGTGGAGACCCAGTACTTC. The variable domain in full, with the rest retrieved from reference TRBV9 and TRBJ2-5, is DSGVTQTPKHLITATGQRVTLRCSPRSGDLSVYWYQQSLDQGLQFLIQYYNGEERAKGNILERFSAQQFPDLHSELNLSSLELGDSALYFCASSEAGGVETQYFGPGTRLLVL.

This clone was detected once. The CDR3 DNA is TGTGCCAGCAGCTTGGGGGTGGCCTACGAGCAGTACTTC. Protein product: CASSLGVAYEQYF. The chain has TRBV7-6 and TRBJ2-7; D might be TRBD1 or TRBD2, each matching 5 bases. This CDR3 region has 13 residues. V dropped 3 bases and J dropped 2 bases, with 8 bases sitting between them. Germline V CDR1 and CDR2: SGHVS, FNYEAQ.

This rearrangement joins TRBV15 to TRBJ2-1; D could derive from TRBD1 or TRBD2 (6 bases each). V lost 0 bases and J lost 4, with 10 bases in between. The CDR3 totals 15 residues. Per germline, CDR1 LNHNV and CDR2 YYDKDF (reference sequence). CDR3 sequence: CATSRDGGGYNEQFF. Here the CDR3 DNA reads TGTGCCACCAGCAGAGACGGAGGGGGTTACAATGAGCAGTTCTTC. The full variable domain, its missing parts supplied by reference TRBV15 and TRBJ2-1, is DAMVIQNPRYQVTQFGKPVTLSCSQTLNHNVMYWYQQKSSQAPKLLFHYYDKDFNNEADTPDNFQSRRPNTSFCFLDIRSPGLGDTAMYLCATSRDGGGYNEQFFGPGTRLTVL.

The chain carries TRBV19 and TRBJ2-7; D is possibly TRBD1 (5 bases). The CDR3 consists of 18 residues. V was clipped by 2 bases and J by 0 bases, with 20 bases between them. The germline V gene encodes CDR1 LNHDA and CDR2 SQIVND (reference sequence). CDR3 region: CASSIRPRQFESSYEQYF. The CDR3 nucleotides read TGTGCCAGTAGTATACGCCCCAGACAGTTTGAGAGCTCCTACGAGCAGTACTTC.

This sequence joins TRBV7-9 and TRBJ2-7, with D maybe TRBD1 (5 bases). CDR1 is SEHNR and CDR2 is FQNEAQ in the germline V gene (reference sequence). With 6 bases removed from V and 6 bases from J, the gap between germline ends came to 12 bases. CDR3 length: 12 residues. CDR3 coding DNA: TGTGCCAGCAGTCCTTGGGGCGGCGAGCAGTACTTC. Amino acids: CASSPWGGEQYF. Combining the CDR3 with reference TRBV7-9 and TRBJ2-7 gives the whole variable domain DTGVSQNPRHKITKRGQNVTFRCDPISEHNRLYWYRQTLGQGPEFLTYFQNEAQLEKSRLLSDRFSAERPKGSFSTLEIQRTEQGDSAMYLCASSPWGGEQYFGPGTRLTVT.

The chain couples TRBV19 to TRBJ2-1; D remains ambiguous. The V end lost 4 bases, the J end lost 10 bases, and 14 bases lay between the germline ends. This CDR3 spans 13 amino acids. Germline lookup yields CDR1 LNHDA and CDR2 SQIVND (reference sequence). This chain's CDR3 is CASSTLVGREQFF. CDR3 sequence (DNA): TGTGCCAGTAGTACGTTAGTAGGCAGGGAGCAGTTCTTC.

Here the CDR3 reads CASSLAYGLQGIEAFF. CDR3 DNA: TGTGCCAGCAGCTTGGCCTATGGACTGCAGGGGATTGAAGCTTTCTTT. The V gene is TRBV5-6, the J gene TRBJ1-1, with D perhaps TRBD1 (6 bases). V lost 0 bases and J lost 7, with 19 bases in between. The CDR3 sequence is 16 residues long. Germline-derived CDR1 and CDR2 are SGHDT and YYEEEE.

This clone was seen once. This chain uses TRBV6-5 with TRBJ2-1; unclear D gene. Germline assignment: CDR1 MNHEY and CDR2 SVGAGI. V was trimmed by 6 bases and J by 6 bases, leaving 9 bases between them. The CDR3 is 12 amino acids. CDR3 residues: CASRTPSNEQFF. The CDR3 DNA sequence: TGTGCCAGCAGAACCCCTAGCAATGAGCAGTTCTTC.

CDR3 coding DNA: TGCGCCAGCAGCTCCGGACAGGGTAACCACGAGCAGTACTTC. Protein sequence: CASSSGQGNHEQYF. The genes are TRBV5-1 and TRBJ2-7, with 8 positions matching TRBD1. With 3 bases clipped from V and 5 bases from J, the junction kept 7 bases outside the gene matches. Per the germline V gene, CDR1 is SGHRS and CDR2 is YFSETQ. The CDR3 runs to 14 residues.

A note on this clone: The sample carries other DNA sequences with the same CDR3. CDR3 sequence reads: CSVDYNEQFF. In DNA, the CDR3 is TGCAGCGTTGACTACAATGAGCAGTTCTTC. The rearrangement joins TRBV29-1 to TRBJ2-1, with unresolved D. The CDR3 length is 10 residues. Per the germline V gene, CDR1 is SQVTM and CDR2 is ANQGSEA. V was clipped by 3 bases and J by 3 bases, with 0 bases between them.

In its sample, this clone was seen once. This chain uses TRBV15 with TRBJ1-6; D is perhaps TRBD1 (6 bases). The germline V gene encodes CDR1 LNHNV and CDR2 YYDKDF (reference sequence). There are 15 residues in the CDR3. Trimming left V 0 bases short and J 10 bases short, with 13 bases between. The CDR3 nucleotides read TGTGCCACCAGCAGAGACAGGGGTAAAGGCTCACCCCTCCACTTT. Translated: CATSRDRGKGSPLHF.

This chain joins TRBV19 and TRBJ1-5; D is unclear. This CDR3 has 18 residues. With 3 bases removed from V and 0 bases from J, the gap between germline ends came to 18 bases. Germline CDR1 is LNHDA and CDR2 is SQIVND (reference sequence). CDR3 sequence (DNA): TGTGCCAGTAGTATCGGGAGGCCCGGGCCGTATAGCAATCAGCCCCAGCATTTT. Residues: CASSIGRPGPYSNQPQHF.

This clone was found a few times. In nucleotides, the CDR3 is TGCGCCAGCAGCACCGGACTAGATGAAGACAATGAGCAGTTCTTC. Encoded protein: CASSTGLDEDNEQFF. This rearrangement joins TRBV5-1 to TRBJ2-1; 7 bases are shared with TRBD2. In germline, CDR1 is SGHRS, CDR2 YFSETQ. The J segment lost 5 bases and the V segment lost 4 bases, leaving 9 bases of the junction unmatched. This CDR3 is built from 15 residues.

This chain's CDR3 is CASSPRQGSPYEQYF. CDR3 bases: TGCGCCAGCAGCCCACGACAGGGCTCTCCCTACGAGCAGTACTTC. This chain uses TRBV4-1 with TRBJ2-7; 7 bases align to TRBD1. Germline CDR1 and CDR2: MGHRA and YSYEKL. The CDR3 sequence is 15 residues long. J was trimmed by 2 bases and V by 4 bases; bases with no gene match: 8.

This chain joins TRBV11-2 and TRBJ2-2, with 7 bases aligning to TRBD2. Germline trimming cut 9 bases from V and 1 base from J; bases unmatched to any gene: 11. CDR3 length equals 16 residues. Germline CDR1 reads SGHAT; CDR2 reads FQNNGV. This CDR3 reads CARVSGGGRNTGELFF. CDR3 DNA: TGTGCCAGAGTCTCGGGTGGCGGGAGGAACACCGGGGAGCTGTTTTTT.

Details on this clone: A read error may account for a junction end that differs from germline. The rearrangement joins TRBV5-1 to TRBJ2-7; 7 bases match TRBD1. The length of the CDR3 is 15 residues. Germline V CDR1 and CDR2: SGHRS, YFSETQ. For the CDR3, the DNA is TGCGCCAGCAGCTTGGTAAGGGGGCTCTCCAACGAGCAGTACTTC. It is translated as CASSLVRGLSNEQYF.

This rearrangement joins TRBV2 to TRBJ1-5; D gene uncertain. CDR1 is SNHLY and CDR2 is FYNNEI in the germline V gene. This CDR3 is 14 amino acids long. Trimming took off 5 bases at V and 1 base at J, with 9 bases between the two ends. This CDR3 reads CASSFGVSNQPQHF. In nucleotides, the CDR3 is TGTGCCAGCAGTTTTGGAGTGAGCAATCAGCCCCAGCATTTT.

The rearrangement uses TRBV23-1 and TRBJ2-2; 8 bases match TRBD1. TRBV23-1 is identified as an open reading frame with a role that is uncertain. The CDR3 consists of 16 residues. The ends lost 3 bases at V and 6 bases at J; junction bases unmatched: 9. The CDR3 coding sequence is TGCGCCAGCAGTCAGTGCTCAGGGGGCTATGCCGGGGAGCTGTTTTTT. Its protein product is CASSQCSGGYAGELFF.

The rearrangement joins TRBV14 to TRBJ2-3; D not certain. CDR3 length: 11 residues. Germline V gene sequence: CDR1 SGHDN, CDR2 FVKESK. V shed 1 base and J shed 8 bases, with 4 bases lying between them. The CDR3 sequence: CASSQGGTQYF. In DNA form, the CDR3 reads TGTGCCAGCAGCCAAGGGGGTACGCAGTATTTT.

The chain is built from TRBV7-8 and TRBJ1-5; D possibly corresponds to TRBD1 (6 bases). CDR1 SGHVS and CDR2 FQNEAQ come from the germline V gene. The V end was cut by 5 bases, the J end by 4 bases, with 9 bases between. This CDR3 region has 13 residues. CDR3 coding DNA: TGTGCCAGCAGCCCACAGGGAAATCAGCCCCAGCATTTT. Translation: CASSPQGNQPQHF.

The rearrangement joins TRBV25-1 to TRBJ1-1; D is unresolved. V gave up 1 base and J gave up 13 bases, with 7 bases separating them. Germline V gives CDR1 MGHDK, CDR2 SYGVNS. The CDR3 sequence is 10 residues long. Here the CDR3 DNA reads TGTGCCAGCAGTGAATTTGGTTTTTTCTTT. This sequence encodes CASSEFGFFF.

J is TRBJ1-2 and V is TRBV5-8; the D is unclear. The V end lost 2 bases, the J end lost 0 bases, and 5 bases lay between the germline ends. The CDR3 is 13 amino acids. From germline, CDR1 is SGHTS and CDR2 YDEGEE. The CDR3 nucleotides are TGTGCCAGCAGCTTTGCCACTAACTATGGCTACACCTTC. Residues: CASSFATNYGYTF. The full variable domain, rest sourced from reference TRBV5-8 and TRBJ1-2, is EAGVTQSPTHLIKTRGQQATLRCSPISGHTSVYWYQQALGLGLQFLLWYDEGEERNRGNFPPRFSGRQFPNYSSELNVNALELEDSALYLCASSFATNYGYTFGSGTRLTVV.

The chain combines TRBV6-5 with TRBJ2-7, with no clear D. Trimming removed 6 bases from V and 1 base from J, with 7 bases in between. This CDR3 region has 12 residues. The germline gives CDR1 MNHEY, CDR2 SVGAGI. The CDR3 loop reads CASRKSSYEQYF. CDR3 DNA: TGTGCCAGCAGGAAGTCTTCCTACGAGCAGTACTTC.

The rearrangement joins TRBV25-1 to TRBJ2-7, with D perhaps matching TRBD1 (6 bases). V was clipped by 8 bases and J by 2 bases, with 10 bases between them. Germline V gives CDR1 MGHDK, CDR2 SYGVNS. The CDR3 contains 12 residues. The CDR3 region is CASGRGAYEQYF. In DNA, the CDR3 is TGTGCCAGCGGCAGGGGAGCCTACGAGCAGTACTTC.

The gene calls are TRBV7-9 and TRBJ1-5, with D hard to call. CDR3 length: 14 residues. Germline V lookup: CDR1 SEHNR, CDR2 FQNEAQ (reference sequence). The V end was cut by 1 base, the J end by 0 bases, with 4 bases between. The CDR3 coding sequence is TGTGCCAGCAGCTTAGAAAGTAGCAATCAGCCCCAGCATTTT. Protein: CASSLESSNQPQHF.

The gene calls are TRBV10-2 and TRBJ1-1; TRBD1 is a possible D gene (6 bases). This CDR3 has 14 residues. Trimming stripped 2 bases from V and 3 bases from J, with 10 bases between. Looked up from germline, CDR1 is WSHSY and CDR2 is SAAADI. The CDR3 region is CASSEGGADTEAFF. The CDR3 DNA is TGCGCCAGCAGTGAGGGGGGCGCGGACACTGAAGCTTTCTTT.

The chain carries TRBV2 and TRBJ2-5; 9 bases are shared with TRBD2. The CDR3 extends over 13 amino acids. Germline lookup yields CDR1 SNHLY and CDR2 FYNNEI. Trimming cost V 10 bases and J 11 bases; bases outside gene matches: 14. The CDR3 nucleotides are TGTGCCACGGGAGGGACTAGCTCCTACGGGCAGTACTTC. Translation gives CATGGTSSYGQYF.

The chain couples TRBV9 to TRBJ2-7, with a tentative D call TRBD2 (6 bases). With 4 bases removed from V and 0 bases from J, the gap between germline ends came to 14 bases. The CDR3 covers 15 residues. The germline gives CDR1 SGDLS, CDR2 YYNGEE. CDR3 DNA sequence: TGTGCCAGCAGCATCGAAGCGGGCCTCTCCTACGAGCAGTACTTC. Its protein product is CASSIEAGLSYEQYF.